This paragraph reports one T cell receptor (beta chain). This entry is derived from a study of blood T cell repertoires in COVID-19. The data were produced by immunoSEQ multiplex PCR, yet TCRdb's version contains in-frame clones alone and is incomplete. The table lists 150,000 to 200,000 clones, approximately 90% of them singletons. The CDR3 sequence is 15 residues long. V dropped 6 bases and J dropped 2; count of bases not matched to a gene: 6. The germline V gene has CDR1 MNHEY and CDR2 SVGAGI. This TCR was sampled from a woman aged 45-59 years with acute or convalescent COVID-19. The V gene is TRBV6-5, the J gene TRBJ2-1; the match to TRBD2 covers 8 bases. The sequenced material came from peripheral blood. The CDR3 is CASSRGLAPYNEQFF. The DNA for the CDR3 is TGTGCCAGCAGCCGTGGACTAGCTCCCTACAATGAGCAGTTCTTC.